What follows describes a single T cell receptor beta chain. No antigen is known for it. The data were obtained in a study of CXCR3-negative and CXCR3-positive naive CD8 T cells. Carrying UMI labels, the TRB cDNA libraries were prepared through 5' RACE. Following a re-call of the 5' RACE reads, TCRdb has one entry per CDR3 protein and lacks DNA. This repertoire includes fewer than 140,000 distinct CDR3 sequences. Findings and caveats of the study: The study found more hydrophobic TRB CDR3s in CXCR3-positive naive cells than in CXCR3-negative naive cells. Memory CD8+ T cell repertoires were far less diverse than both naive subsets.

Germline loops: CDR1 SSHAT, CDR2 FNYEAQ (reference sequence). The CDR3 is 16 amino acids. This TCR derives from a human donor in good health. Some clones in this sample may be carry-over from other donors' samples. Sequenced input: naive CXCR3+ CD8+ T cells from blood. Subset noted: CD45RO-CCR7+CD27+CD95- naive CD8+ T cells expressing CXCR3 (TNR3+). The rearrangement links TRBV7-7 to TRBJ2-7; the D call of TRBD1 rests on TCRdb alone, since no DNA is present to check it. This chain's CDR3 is CASSPSVKGPAYEQYF.